This T cell receptor (beta chain) emerged from a study of T cells in Graves' hyperthyroidism and ophthalmopathy. Whole-study findings and limits: Most thyroid clonotypes expanded above 0.001 appeared in blood too. For ophthalmopathy, model prediction preceded onset by a median about 6 months.

It was uncontrolled infection, other autoimmune disease, pregnancy or lactation that excluded patients. Used for diagnoses were clinical symptoms, serum thyroxine and TRAb, thyroid ultrasound and orbital computed tomography. About this clonotype itself: Its antigen is still unknown. One junction end does not reproduce the germline sequence, and a read error may be involved.

RNA transcripts provided the source from which TCR beta CDR3 regions were amplified. TCR CDR3 regions were first amplified by RT-PCR with HTBI primers. TCRdb re-derived calls from the multiplex PCR reads in MiXCR, one entry per CDR3 protein. The table has hundreds of thousands of distinct CDR3 sequences, about 45% seen once. The CDR3 sequence is 14 residues long. CDR1 is MNHNS, CDR2 SASEGT, per germline. The specimen sequenced was peripheral blood or thyroid tissue (not recorded which). The sequence was collected from an adult man with Graves' disease, either hyperthyroidism or ophthalmopathy (not recorded which). This rearrangement joins TRBV6-1 to TRBJ1-5; weak D call: TRBD1 (5 bases). CDR3 region: CASSESGGNQSQHF. The CDR3 bases are TGTGCCAGCAGTGAATCGGGGGGGAATCAGTCCCAGCATTTT.